Below, one T cell receptor beta chain is given with its context. TCRdb's table, derived via immunoSEQ multiplex PCR, lists solely in-frame clones and lacks some. The data show over a million clones, under 80% seen once. The sample belongs to a study of shared clonotypes between healthy human individuals. The CDR3 runs 14 residues. The ends were cut back, 4 bases at V and 1 base at J, with 11 bases in the middle. Germline values: CDR1 SGHRS, CDR2 YFSETQ. This sequence joins TRBV5-1 and TRBJ1-1, with D uncertain. Sequenced sample: memory CD4+ T cells sorted from blood. Indicated subset: CD45RA-negative fraction. The sequence derives from a man between 18 and 35 years old in good health. The CDR3 spells CASSQSGANTEAFF. As DNA, the CDR3 is TGCGCCAGCAGCCAGAGTGGAGCGAACACTGAAGCTTTCTTT.